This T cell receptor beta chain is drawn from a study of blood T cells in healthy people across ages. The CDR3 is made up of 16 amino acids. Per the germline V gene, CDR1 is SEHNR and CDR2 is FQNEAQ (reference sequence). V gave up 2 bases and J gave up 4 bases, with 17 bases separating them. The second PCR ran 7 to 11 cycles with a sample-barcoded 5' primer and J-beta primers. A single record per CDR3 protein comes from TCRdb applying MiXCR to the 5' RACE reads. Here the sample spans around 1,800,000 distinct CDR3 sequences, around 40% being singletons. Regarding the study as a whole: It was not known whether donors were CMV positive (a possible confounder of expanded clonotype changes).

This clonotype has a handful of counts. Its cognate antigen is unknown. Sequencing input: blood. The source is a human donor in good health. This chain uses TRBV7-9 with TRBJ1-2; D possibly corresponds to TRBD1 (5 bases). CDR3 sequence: CASSLSPVAQAYGYTF. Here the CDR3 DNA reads TGTGCCAGCAGCTTATCCCCCGTGGCACAGGCCTATGGCTACACCTTC.